One and the same sample provided the 12 T cell receptor beta chains below, sequenced in a study of blood T cells in healthy people across ages. A second roughly 6 to 11 cycle PCR used barcoded and J-beta primers. TCRdb reanalysed the 5' RACE reads using MiXCR and keeps one entry per CDR3 protein. Among some 640,000 distinct CDR3 sequences listed, around half were seen once. Sequenced sample: blood. The receptors shown here come from a woman aged 55-70 years in good health.

The chain couples TRBV6-1 to TRBJ2-5; no clear D gene. Trimming cost V 5 bases and J 2 bases, with 15 bases left between them. CDR1 and CDR2 (germline): MNHNS, SASEGT. This CDR3 comprises 15 residues. The CDR3, as DNA: TGTGCCAGCAGTCCCTTTAGATTGAAGCAAGAGACCCAGTACTTC. Protein sequence: CASSPFRLKQETQYF.

The rearrangement uses TRBV7-2 and TRBJ2-1; D is ambiguous. Trimming left V 5 bases short and J 6 bases short, with 17 bases between. CDR3 length equals 15 residues. Germline loops: CDR1 SGHTA, CDR2 FQGNSA. The chain's CDR3 is CASSPTQKASNEQFF. CDR3 bases: TGTGCCAGCAGCCCCACACAGAAAGCTAGCAATGAGCAGTTCTTC.

The chain is built from TRBV7-2 and TRBJ2-1; 12 bases are shared with TRBD2. There are 16 residues in the CDR3. V dropped 6 bases and J dropped 8; count of bases not matched to a gene: 11. From germline, CDR1 is SGHTA and CDR2 FQGNSA. The CDR3 DNA sequence: TGTGCCAGCAGAACCCTAGCGGGAGGGGATGGCGATGAGCAGTTCTTC. This encodes CASRTLAGGDGDEQFF.

V and J are TRBV24-1 and TRBJ1-2, with unresolved D. The CDR3 consists of 11 residues. CDR1 is KGHDR and CDR2 is SFDVKD in the germline V gene. With 10 bases removed from V and 13 bases from J, the gap between germline ends came to 18 bases. CDR3 loop: CATPRKFRATF. CDR3 bases: TGTGCCACACCAAGAAAGTTTCGGGCCACCTTC.

This clonotype has a single count. This chain connects TRBV5-1 to TRBJ2-2, with D possibly being TRBD2 (6 bases). The CDR3 totals 15 residues. CDR1 SGHRS and CDR2 YFSETQ come from the germline V gene. Trimming removed 3 bases at V and 1 base at J, with 10 bases between. The chain's CDR3 is CASSYSGGNTGELFF. In DNA, the CDR3 is TGCGCCAGCAGCTATTCCGGGGGGAACACCGGGGAGCTGTTTTTT.

Notes on this clonotype: Sequence at one end of the junction differs from germline and may be a read error. CDR3 region: CSARVRGETNYGHTF. The DNA of the CDR3 is TGCAGTGCTAGAGTGCGGGGGGAAACTAACTATGGCCACACCTTC. The V and J genes are TRBV20-1 and TRBJ1-2, with D tentatively TRBD1 (5 bases). Germline CDR1 and CDR2: DFQATT and SNEGSKA (reference sequence). The CDR3 has 15 residues.

This clonotype appeared a few times. The chain combines TRBV18 with TRBJ2-5; D ambiguous. Trimming removed 2 bases from V and 5 bases from J, with 3 bases in between. The V gene's germline CDR1 is KGHSH and CDR2 LQKENI. The CDR3 runs 11 residues. CDR3 nucleotide sequence: TGTGCCAGCTCACCAGACGAGACCCAGTACTTC. It encodes CASSPDETQYF.

The V gene is TRBV7-2, the J gene TRBJ2-7; TRBD2 matches at 15 bases. The junction had 6 bases not matched to a gene; V was cut back by 5 bases and J by 4 bases. The CDR3 runs to 16 residues. Germline V gene sequence: CDR1 SGHTA, CDR2 FQGNSA. The CDR3 DNA reads TGTGCCAGCAGCCTGGGACTAGCGGGAGGTATTTACGAGCAGTACTTC. The encoded protein is CASSLGLAGGIYEQYF. The whole variable domain, filled in from reference TRBV7-2 and TRBJ2-7, reads GAGVSQSPSNKVTEKGKDVELRCDPISGHTALYWYRQSLGQGLEFLIYFQGNSAPDKSGLPSDRFSAERTGGSVSTLTIQRTQQEDSAVYLCASSLGLAGGIYEQYFGPGTRLTVT.

With respect to this clonotype: A clone one base away is much larger, so this may be a read error. The V call is TRBV12-3 or TRBV12-4, the J call TRBJ2-1; D ambiguous. The CDR3 spans 14 residues. CDR3 coding DNA: TGTACCAGCAGTCCGACTTCCTCCTACAATGAGCAGTTCTTC. This sequence encodes CTSSPTSSYNEQFF.

The gene calls are TRBV30 and TRBJ1-2; D is possibly TRBD1 (5 bases). The CDR3 runs 14 residues. Germline V gene sequence: CDR1 GTSNPN, CDR2 SVGIG (reference sequence). V lost 2 bases, J lost 4 bases, and 14 bases lay in between. CDR3 in amino acids: CAWSTSTVLYGYTF. The CDR3 DNA is TGTGCCTGGAGTACCTCGACAGTACTCTATGGCTACACCTTC.

The chain uses TRBV9 and TRBJ2-3; D not resolved. Trimming left V 2 bases short and J 0 bases short, with 13 bases between. In germline, CDR1 is SGDLS, CDR2 YYNGEE. CDR3 length equals 16 residues. Here the CDR3 reads CASSVNSVASTDTQYF. CDR3 coding DNA: TGTGCCAGCAGCGTCAACTCCGTAGCCAGCACAGATACGCAGTATTTT.

The rearrangement uses TRBV29-1 and TRBJ2-1, with D possibly matching TRBD2 (5 bases). The CDR3 is 16 amino acids. V was shortened by 3 bases and J by 5 bases, with 20 bases between the two germline ends. CDR1 SQVTM and CDR2 ANQGSEA come from the germline V gene. CDR3 DNA: TGCAGCGTTGACAGCCCCGGGCTGACTACGAACAATGAGCAGTTCTTC. Protein sequence: CSVDSPGLTTNNEQFF.